The 32 T cell receptor beta chains below all came from one sample that was sequenced in a study of T cell responses to AZD1222 COVID-19 vaccine. Clones were sequenced by immunoSEQ multiplex PCR, and TCRdb holds only the in-frame ones, with some missing. The sample lists over 95,000 clones, around nine tenths seen once, with less than 3.5% in the top ten. The sequencing here drew on peripheral blood, taken on day 0 of AZD1222 vaccination. The receptors stem from an adult in good health.

The J gene is TRBJ1-2, the V gene TRBV3-1 (or the pseudogene TRBV3-2), with no clear D. The V end lost 4 bases, the J end lost 7 bases, and 16 bases lay between the germline ends. The V gene's germline CDR1 is LGHDT and CDR2 YNNKEL (reference sequence). CDR3 length equals 14 residues. CDR3 residues: CASSLGFLGSGYTF. In nucleotides, the CDR3 is TGTGCCAGCAGCCTGGGTTTTTTGGGTTCTGGCTACACCTTC.

V and J are TRBV27 and TRBJ2-7; D may be TRBD1 or TRBD2 (9 bases each). V lost 5 bases and J 3 bases, leaving 29 bases between the germline ends. The germline V gene has CDR1 MNHEY and CDR2 SMNVEV (reference sequence). There are 19 residues in the CDR3. The CDR3 bases are TGTGCCAGCAGTCCACAGACAGGGGGGCTAGCGGGACTTCTCTACGAGCAGTACTTC. It encodes CASSPQTGGLAGLLYEQYF.

The V call is TRBV5-8, the J call TRBJ1-2; tentative D call: TRBD1 (5 bases). This CDR3 region has 14 residues. The germline V gene encodes CDR1 SGHTS and CDR2 YDEGEE. Trimming left V 3 bases short and J 4 bases short, with 13 bases between. The CDR3 DNA reads as TGTGCCAGCAGCTCGGTGGGGCGAGGCTATGGCTACACCTTC. Encoded protein: CASSSVGRGYGYTF.

The rearrangement joins TRBV5-1 to TRBJ2-3; D is possibly TRBD1 (5 bases). Germline V gene lookup returns CDR1 SGHRS and CDR2 YFSETQ. Trimming shortened V by 4 bases and J by 0 bases, and 9 bases separated the two germline ends. The CDR3 is 14 residues long. CDR3 region: CASSADRSTDTQYF. The DNA of the CDR3 is TGCGCCAGCAGCGCCGACAGAAGCACAGATACGCAGTATTTT.

This chain joins TRBV10-3 and TRBJ2-7; TRBD1 aligns across 8 bases. CDR1 is ENHRY, CDR2 SYGVKD, per germline. Trimming cost V 7 bases and J 5 bases; bases outside gene matches: 7. The CDR3 has 13 amino acids. CDR3 in amino acids: CAITQDRANEQYF. CDR3 in DNA: TGTGCCATCACCCAGGACAGGGCGAACGAGCAGTACTTC.

The J gene is TRBJ1-4, the V gene TRBV5-5, with a weak D call TRBD1 (5 bases). Trimming cost V 6 bases and J 3 bases, with 18 bases left between them. This CDR3 has 16 residues. Germline CDR1 and CDR2: SGHKS and YYEKEE (reference sequence). The CDR3 DNA reads as TGTGCCAGCACCTACACAGTGGGGGAGGCTAATGAAAAACTGTTTTTT. It codes for CASTYTVGEANEKLFF.

To note about this clone: A junction end diverges from the germline sequence, so it may reflect a read error. The CDR3 sequence: CASSLPTGELFF. In DNA, the CDR3 is TGTGCTAGCAGCTTGCCCACCGGGGAGCTGTTTTTT. The chain couples TRBV7-7 to TRBJ2-2; D is undetermined. CDR1 and CDR2 (germline): SSHAT, FNYEAQ (reference sequence). This CDR3 contains 12 residues.

The chain recombines TRBV18 with TRBJ2-7; TRBD2 matches 13 bases. The CDR3 length is 15 residues. Germline V gene sequence: CDR1 KGHSH, CDR2 LQKENI. V was pared by 6 bases and J by 5 bases, with 7 bases of the junction left unmatched. As DNA, the CDR3 is TGTGCCAGCTCCCCTGGACTAGCGGGAGCGGACGAGCAGTACTTC. Protein: CASSPGLAGADEQYF.

This chain links TRBV12-3 or TRBV12-4 with TRBJ2-1, with D perhaps TRBD2 (5 bases). The V and J ends lost 3 bases and 4 bases respectively, with 7 bases between them. The CDR3 is 13 residues long. The CDR3 bases are TGTGCCAGCAGTTTCAGGACTTACAATGAGCAGTTCTTC. This gives the protein CASSFRTYNEQFF.

The V call is TRBV18, the J call TRBJ2-5; possibly TRBD1 for D (6 bases). Germline CDR1 KGHSH, CDR2 LQKENI. The CDR3 is made up of 15 amino acids. Trimming removed 2 bases at V and 0 bases at J, with 10 bases between. The CDR3: CASSPFRDNQETQYF. For the CDR3, the DNA is TGTGCCAGCTCACCATTCCGGGACAACCAAGAGACCCAGTACTTC.

The chain uses TRBV2 and TRBJ1-5; D is uncertain. Germline V gene lookup returns CDR1 SNHLY and CDR2 FYNNEI. The CDR3 is 15 amino acids. Trimming pared 8 bases from V and 1 base from J, leaving 15 bases between. The CDR3: CASVREPLSNQPQHF. The CDR3 DNA reads TGTGCCAGCGTCCGGGAGCCTTTGAGCAATCAGCCCCAGCATTTT.

CDR3 sequence reads: CASSLEGGHTEAFF. The CDR3 DNA is TGTGCCAGCAGCCTAGAAGGGGGGCACACTGAAGCTTTCTTT. The J gene is TRBJ1-1, the V gene TRBV7-8, with D perhaps matching TRBD1 (6 bases). The V end lost 5 bases, the J end lost 3 bases, and 13 bases lay between the germline ends. The germline V gene has CDR1 SGHVS and CDR2 FQNEAQ. This CDR3 has 14 residues.

The chain has TRBV30 and TRBJ2-2, with D tentatively TRBD1 (5 bases). Trimming left V 2 bases short and J 0 bases short, with 10 bases between. The CDR3 has 15 residues. CDR1 and CDR2 (germline): GTSNPN, SVGIG (reference sequence). CDR3 residues: CAWSLGLANTGELFF. For the CDR3, the DNA is TGTGCCTGGAGTTTGGGGCTTGCGAACACCGGGGAGCTGTTTTTT.

In this sample, this clone turned up once. The chain combines TRBV5-1 with TRBJ1-5; 9 bases are a match to TRBD1. Trimming took 4 bases from V and 1 from J; bases not matched to a gene: 3. The length of the CDR3 is 15 residues. Per the germline V gene, CDR1 is SGHRS and CDR2 is YFSETQ. In nucleotides, the CDR3 is TGCGCCAGCAGCCGGACAGGGGCGAGCAATCAGCCCCAGCATTTT. Its protein is CASSRTGASNQPQHF.

The chain combines TRBV29-1 with TRBJ1-2; 12 bases are a match to TRBD1. V shed 6 bases and J 8 bases; nucleotides not matched to a gene: 7. CDR3 length equals 13 residues. Germline V gives CDR1 SQVTM, CDR2 ANQGSEA. For the CDR3, the DNA is TGCAGCGTGAACGGGGACAGGGGGCTCGGCTACACCTTC. Amino acids: CSVNGDRGLGYTF.

This clone has more than one count but fewer than ten. The chain links TRBV4-2 to TRBJ1-5; 10 bases match TRBD1. CDR1 and CDR2 from the germline V gene are LGHNA and YNFKEQ. The CDR3 has 16 residues. V trimming: 1 base; J trimming: 2 bases; junction bases outside the gene matches: 2. In DNA, the CDR3 is TGTGCCAGCAGCCAAGTGGGGACAGGGGGCAATCAGCCCCAGCATTTT. Its protein product is CASSQVGTGGNQPQHF.

The chain has TRBV18 and TRBJ2-7, with 7 bases lining up with TRBD1. J gave up 5 bases and V 3 bases, and 7 bases lay outside the gene matches. This CDR3 region has 14 residues. Germline loops: CDR1 KGHSH, CDR2 LQKENI. The CDR3 nucleotides read TGTGCCAGCTCACCGTTCAGGGGGTTGCACGAGCAGTACTTC. Its translation: CASSPFRGLHEQYF.

The gene calls are TRBV5-1 and TRBJ2-1, with a tentative D call TRBD2 (6 bases). V dropped 4 bases and J dropped 4 bases, with 15 bases sitting between them. CDR3 length: 15 residues. Germline lookup yields CDR1 SGHRS and CDR2 YFSETQ. CDR3 in amino acids: CASSLGGTLYNEQFF. Here the CDR3 DNA reads TGCGCCAGCAGCCTAGGCGGGACCCTGTACAATGAGCAGTTCTTC.

This chain joins TRBV5-4 and TRBJ1-2; D not certain. The germline gives CDR1 SGHNT, CDR2 YYREEE (reference sequence). This CDR3 has 13 residues. Trimming took 5 bases from V and 0 from J, leaving 8 bases between them. CDR3 DNA: TGTGCCAGCAGGGAGGTTACTAACTATGGCTACACCTTC. Residues: CASREVTNYGYTF.

The chain is built from TRBV6-4 and TRBJ1-3; weak D call: TRBD1 (5 bases). V was clipped by 3 bases and J by 2 bases, with 5 bases between them. Germline V CDR1 and CDR2: MRHNA, SNTAGT. This CDR3 has 13 amino acids. CDR3 protein: CASSEQAGNTIYF. The CDR3 bases are TGTGCCAGCAGTGAACAGGCTGGAAACACCATATATTTT.

The chain couples TRBV4-3 to TRBJ1-4; the D gene is possibly TRBD1 (6 bases). V lost 4 bases, J lost 0 bases, and 12 bases lay in between. This CDR3 is built from 16 residues. Germline loops: CDR1 LGHNA, CDR2 YSLEER. The CDR3 sequence: CASSPDTGSTNEKLFF. CDR3 in DNA: TGCGCCAGCAGCCCGGATACAGGGTCAACTAATGAAAAACTGTTTTTT.

The chain couples TRBV27 to TRBJ2-7; 12 bases are a match to TRBD2. CDR1 and CDR2 from the germline V gene are MNHEY and SMNVEV (reference sequence). V was clipped by 3 bases and J by 12 bases; unmatched bases: 3. The CDR3 contains 12 residues. CDR3 sequence reads: CASSFGLAGLYF. CDR3 sequence (DNA): TGTGCCAGCAGTTTTGGACTAGCGGGGCTGTACTTC.

The chain uses TRBV19 and TRBJ1-4; possible D gene TRBD1, 5 bases. The CDR3 has 17 residues. Germline CDR1 LNHDA, CDR2 SQIVND (reference sequence). Deletions cut 5 bases from V and 0 bases from J, with 16 bases between. The CDR3 reads CASSPHPGTATNEKLFF. The CDR3 region has the DNA TGTGCCAGTAGTCCGCACCCCGGGACGGCAACTAATGAAAAACTGTTTTTT. Full variable domain (rest looked up from reference TRBV19 and TRBJ1-4): DGGITQSPKYLFRKEGQNVTLSCEQNLNHDAMYWYRQDPGQGLRLIYYSQIVNDFQKGDIAEGYSVSREKKESFPLTVTSAQKNPTAFYLCASSPHPGTATNEKLFFGSGTQLSVL.

The V gene is TRBV9, the J gene TRBJ2-2, with unresolved D. V was cut by 2 bases and J by 6 bases, with 11 bases left in between. The V gene's germline CDR1 is SGDLS and CDR2 YYNGEE. The CDR3 spans 14 residues. CDR3 nucleotide sequence: TGTGCCAGCAGCGTTTTTATTGACCCCGGGGAGCTGTTTTTT. It specifies CASSVFIDPGELFF.

This clone appeared a single time. A junction end diverges from the germline sequence, so it may reflect a read error. The chain employs TRBV28 and TRBJ1-1, with no clear D. The germline CDR1 and CDR2 sequences are MDHEN and SYDVKM. This CDR3 contains 10 residues. CDR3 sequence (DNA): TGTGCCAGCATTCAGTCTGAGGCTTTCTTT. Translating gives CASIQSEAFF.

The CDR3 coding sequence is TGTGCCAGCAGCCAAGTTGCGGGAGATTCACCCCTCCACTTT. Residues: CASSQVAGDSPLHF. This chain joins TRBV3-1 (or the pseudogene TRBV3-2) and TRBJ1-6; D not certain. The germline V and J ends were trimmed by 1 base and 8 bases, with 9 bases remaining between them. Germline CDR1 and CDR2: LGHDT and YNNKEL (reference sequence). The CDR3 has 14 residues.

The chain has TRBV7-9 and TRBJ1-2; D is unclear. The CDR3 sequence is 13 residues long. Per the germline V gene, CDR1 is SEHNR and CDR2 is FQNEAQ (reference sequence). V lost 1 base to trimming and J lost 8 bases, with 11 bases between them. CDR3: CASSLGGGNGYTF. In nucleotides, the CDR3 is TGTGCCAGCAGCTTAGGTGGAGGGAACGGCTACACCTTC.

The J gene is TRBJ2-3, the V gene TRBV30; D uncertain. The germline V gene has CDR1 GTSNPN and CDR2 SVGIG (reference sequence). Between the trimmed V and J ends, which lost 3 bases and 0 bases, there was a span of 10 bases. This CDR3 region has 14 residues. The CDR3 nucleotides read TGTGCCTGGAGGGCCAGAGGCAGCACAGATACGCAGTATTTT. Amino acid sequence: CAWRARGSTDTQYF.

V and J are TRBV7-2 and TRBJ2-7; maybe TRBD1 (6 bases). The V end was cut by 2 bases, the J end by 2 bases, with 7 bases between. Germline V CDR1 and CDR2: SGHTA, FQGNSA. This CDR3 is 13 amino acids long. CDR3 DNA: TGTGCCAGCAGCTTACAGGGGACCTACGAGCAGTACTTC. This gives the protein CASSLQGTYEQYF.

This clone was observed a handful of times. This chain links TRBV27 with TRBJ2-5, with a weak D call TRBD2 (6 bases). V lost 5 bases, J lost 4 bases, and 8 bases lay in between. Germline V gene lookup returns CDR1 MNHEY and CDR2 SMNVEV (reference sequence). The CDR3 covers 12 residues. The CDR3 is CASSLRGETQYF. CDR3 coding DNA: TGTGCCAGCAGTCTGCGGGGAGAGACCCAGTACTTC.

The J gene is TRBJ1-5, the V gene TRBV27; TRBD1 aligns across 7 bases. The J segment lost 6 bases and the V segment lost 2 bases, leaving 4 bases of the junction unmatched. The CDR3 has 14 residues. Germline CDR1 MNHEY, CDR2 SMNVEV (reference sequence). CDR3: CASSLGQAIQPQHF. CDR3 nucleotides: TGTGCCAGCAGTTTAGGACAGGCAATTCAGCCCCAGCATTTT.

This rearrangement joins TRBV11-2 to TRBJ2-5, with D perhaps TRBD1 (5 bases). The germline gives CDR1 SGHAT, CDR2 FQNNGV. V was shortened by 5 bases and J by 5 bases, with 15 bases between the two germline ends. This CDR3 spans 14 amino acids. The CDR3, as DNA: TGTGCCAGCAGCCCACAAAGGGGTGGGGAGACCCAGTACTTC. Amino acids: CASSPQRGGETQYF.